This T cell receptor (beta chain) emerged from a study of shared clonotypes between healthy human individuals. Germline V lookup: CDR1 MGHRA, CDR2 YSYEKL. The CDR3 totals 13 residues. As handled by the study authors: There were no quality scores in the junction-only immunoSEQ sequences, so filtering differed. Produced via immunoSEQ multiplex PCR; TCRdb's table is partial and in-frame only. That table gives V, J and clone size, and the DNA gave D and trimming. Among some 490,000 clones, 81% were seen once, and the ten largest hold roughly 13%. A word on this clone: Sequence at one end of the junction differs from germline and may be a read error.

Free of recent acute infections or vaccinations, the donors were healthy HIV-negative adults. V gene TRBV4-1 combines with J gene TRBJ2-1, with 7 bases aligning to TRBD2. The TCR sequence derives from a woman aged 40 to 49 in good health. Some clones in this sample may be carry-over from other donors' samples. Sequencing was done on a sample of PBMCs. The CDR3 coding sequence is TGCGCCAGCAGCCCCTGGGAGGGCGCTCTGCAGCTCTTC. Amino acid sequence: CASSPWEGALQLF.